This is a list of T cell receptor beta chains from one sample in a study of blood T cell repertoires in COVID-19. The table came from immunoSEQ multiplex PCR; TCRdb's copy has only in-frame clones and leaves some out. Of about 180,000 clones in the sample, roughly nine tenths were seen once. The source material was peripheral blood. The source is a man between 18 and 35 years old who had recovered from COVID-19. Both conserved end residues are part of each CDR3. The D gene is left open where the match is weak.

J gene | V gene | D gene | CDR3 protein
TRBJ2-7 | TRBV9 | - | CASSVEVSGEQYF
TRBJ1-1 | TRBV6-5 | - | CASSYGSKGRAFF
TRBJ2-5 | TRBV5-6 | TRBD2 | CASSLVTSEQETQYF
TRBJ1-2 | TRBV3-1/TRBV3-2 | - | CASSQREYGYTF
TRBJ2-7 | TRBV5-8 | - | CASSLSAATYEQYF
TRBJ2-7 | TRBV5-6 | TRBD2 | CASSISGKYEQYF
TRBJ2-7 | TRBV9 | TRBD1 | CASSGDRTGEQYF
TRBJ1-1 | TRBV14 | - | CASSPRTWLGEAFF
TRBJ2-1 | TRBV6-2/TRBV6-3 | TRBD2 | CASSYKAGAPFSYNEQFF
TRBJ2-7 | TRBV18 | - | CASSPDSTYEQYF
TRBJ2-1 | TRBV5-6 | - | CASSPAPLNEQFF
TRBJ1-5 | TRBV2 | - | CASRAMKNYQPQHF
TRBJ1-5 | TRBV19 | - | CASSVQSAGKGYSNQPQHF
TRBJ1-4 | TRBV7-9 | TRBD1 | CASSPGDRDEKLFF
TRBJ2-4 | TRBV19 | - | CASSIGLTKNIQYF
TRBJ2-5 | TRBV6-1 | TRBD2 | CASSEGMLRDYRPETQYF
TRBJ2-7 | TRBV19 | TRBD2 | CASSTGLAGEQYF
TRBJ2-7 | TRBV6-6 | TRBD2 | CASSYPPSGTSEQYF
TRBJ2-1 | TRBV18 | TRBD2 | CASGGTSVNEQFF
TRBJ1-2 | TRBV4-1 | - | CASSQAQGDYGYTF
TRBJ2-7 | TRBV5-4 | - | CASSFTGSSYEQYF
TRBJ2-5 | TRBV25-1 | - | CASSESGRVGETQYF
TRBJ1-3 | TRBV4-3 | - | CASSQAGQAGNTIYF
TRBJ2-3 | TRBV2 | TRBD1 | CASSGRTGRDTQYF
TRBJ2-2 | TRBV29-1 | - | CSVGSLVGNTGELFF
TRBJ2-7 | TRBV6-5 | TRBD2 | CASTEIAGGPYEQYF
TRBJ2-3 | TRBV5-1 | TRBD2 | CASSQEVSGRATDTQYF
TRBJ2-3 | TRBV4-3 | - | CASSQGSSGTDTQYF
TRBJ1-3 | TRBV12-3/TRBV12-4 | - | CASSDTGNTIYF
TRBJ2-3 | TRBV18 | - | CASSSGEDTQYF
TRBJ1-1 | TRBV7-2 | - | CASSRGLTNTEAFF
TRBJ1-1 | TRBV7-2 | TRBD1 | CASSSWTGGGGAFF
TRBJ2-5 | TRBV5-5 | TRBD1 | CASSLGDRGRETQYF
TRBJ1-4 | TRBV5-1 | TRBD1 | CASSSGQGSDNEKLFF
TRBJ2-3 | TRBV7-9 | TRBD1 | CASSPDRTDTQYF
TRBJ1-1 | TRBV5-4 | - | CASSLSVDRFSEAFF
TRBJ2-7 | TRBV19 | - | CASSIGNPTDEQYF
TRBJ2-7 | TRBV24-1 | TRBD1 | CATSAGQGRYEQYF
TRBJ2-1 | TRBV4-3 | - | CASSRDISGRGEQFF
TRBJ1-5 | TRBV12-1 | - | CASSSSPGGRNQPQHF
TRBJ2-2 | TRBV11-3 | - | CASSLGGAGELFF
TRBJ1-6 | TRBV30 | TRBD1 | CAWTGQGNSPLHF
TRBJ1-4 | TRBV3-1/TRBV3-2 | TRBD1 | CASSQASTGVEKLFF
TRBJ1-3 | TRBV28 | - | CASSPLAGSVYSGNTIYF
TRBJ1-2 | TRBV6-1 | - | CASSEGTGKVYGYTF
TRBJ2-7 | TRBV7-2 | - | CASSRGRGSYEQYF
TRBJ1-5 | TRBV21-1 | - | CATRDRDSGNQPQHF
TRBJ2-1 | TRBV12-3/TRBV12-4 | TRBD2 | CASSLGTSIEQFF
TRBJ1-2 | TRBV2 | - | CASSEIIYTF
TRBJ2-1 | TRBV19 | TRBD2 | CASELAGGFNEQFF
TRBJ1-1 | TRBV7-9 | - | CASSLMTGNTEAFF
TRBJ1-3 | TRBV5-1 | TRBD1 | CASSLATGGSYGNTIYF
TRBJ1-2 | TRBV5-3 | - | CARSVQGFSIYGYTF